Sequencing of this TCR beta chain was carried out in a study of graft-versus-host responses after intestinal transplantation. Whole-study results and caveats: Some GvH clones were seen earlier in gut or blood, suggesting intestinal origin.

Method: immunoSEQ multiplex PCR; TCRdb's copy keeps in-frame clones and lacks some. The sample lists about 57,000 clones, around nine tenths occurring once. To note about this clone: Its antigen is not known.

The length of the CDR3 is 17 residues. Germline-derived CDR1 and CDR2 are MGHRA and YSYEKL. The germline V and J ends were trimmed by 0 bases and 4 bases, with 16 bases remaining between them. The chain recombines TRBV4-1 with TRBJ2-1, with D possibly matching TRBD2 (5 bases). Specimen: PBMCs, collected 26 days after transplant. The source of this sequence is a human patient who received an intestinal transplant, so some T cells may come from the graft donor. The DNA of the CDR3 is TGCGCCAGCAGCCAAGATGTGGCCAGCGGCCTATACAATGAGCAGTTCTTC. Protein sequence: CASSQDVASGLYNEQFF.